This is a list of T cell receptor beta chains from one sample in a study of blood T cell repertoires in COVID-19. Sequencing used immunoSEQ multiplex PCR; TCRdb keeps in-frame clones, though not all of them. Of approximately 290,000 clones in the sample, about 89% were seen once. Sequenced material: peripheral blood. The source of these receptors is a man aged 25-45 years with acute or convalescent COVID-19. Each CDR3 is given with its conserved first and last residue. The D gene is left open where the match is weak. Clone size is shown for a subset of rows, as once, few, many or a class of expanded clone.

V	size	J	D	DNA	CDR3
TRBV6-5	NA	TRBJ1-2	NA	TGTGCCAGCAGTTTCCAGGTCGACTATGGCTACACCTTC	CASSFQVDYGYTF
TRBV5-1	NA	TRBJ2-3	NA	TGCGCCAGTTCACCTGGGGCAGTCACAGATACGCAGTATTTT	CASSPGAVTDTQYF
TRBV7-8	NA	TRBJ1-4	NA	TGTGCCAGCAGCTACAGCGGAACTAATGAAAAACTGTTTTTT	CASSYSGTNEKLFF
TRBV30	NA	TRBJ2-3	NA	TGTGCCTGGACACTTCACGGTACCGATCATACGCAGTATTTT	CAWTLHGTDHTQYF
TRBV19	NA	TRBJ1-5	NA	TGTGCCAGTAGTGTCAAAGGGTACGGGGTTAAGCAGCCCCAGCATTTT	CASSVKGYGVKQPQHF
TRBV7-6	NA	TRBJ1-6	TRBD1	TGTGCCAGCAGCACCTACAGGGGACGGGACCCCTATAATTCACCCCTCCACTTT	CASSTYRGRDPYNSPLHF
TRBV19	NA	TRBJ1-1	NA	TGTGCCAGTAGTATAATCCGGGGGTACCCTGAAACTGAAGCTTTCTTT	CASSIIRGYPETEAFF
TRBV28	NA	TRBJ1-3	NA	TGTGCCAGCAGTTTCCCTGGGGCAGGTCACTCTGGAAACACCATATATTTT	CASSFPGAGHSGNTIYF
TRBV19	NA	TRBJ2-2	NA	TGTGCCAGTAGTATAGATTTCAGCGGGGAGCTGTTTTTT	CASSIDFSGELFF
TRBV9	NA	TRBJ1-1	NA	TGTGCCAGCAGCACCAAGACGGGAGTGAACACTGAAGCTTTCTTT	CASSTKTGVNTEAFF
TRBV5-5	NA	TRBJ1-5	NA	TGTGCCAGCAGCTTGGTGTCCCCTAATCAGCCCCAGCATTTT	CASSLVSPNQPQHF
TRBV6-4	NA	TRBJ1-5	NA	TGTGCCAGCACCACCAAGGAGGGTACCAATCAGCCCCAGCATTTT	CASTTKEGTNQPQHF
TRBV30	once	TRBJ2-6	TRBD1	TGTGCCTGGAGTAAGGACAGGGGCAGCTCTGGGGCCAACGTCCTGACTTTC	CAWSKDRGSSGANVLTF
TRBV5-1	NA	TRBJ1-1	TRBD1	TGCGCCAGCAGATCGGACAGGCAGGCTTTCTTT	CASRSDRQAFF
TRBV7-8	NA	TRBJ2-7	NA	TGTGCCAGCAGCTTATATGACAGGAACGAGCAGTACTTC	CASSLYDRNEQYF
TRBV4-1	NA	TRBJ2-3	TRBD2	TGCGCCAGCAGCCTCGCTATGGCGGGAGCAGATACGCAGTATTTT	CASSLAMAGADTQYF
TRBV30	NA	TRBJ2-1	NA	TGTGCCTGGAGCTTGGGACGGAGGGGGCAGCACAATGAGCAGTTCTTC	CAWSLGRRGQHNEQFF
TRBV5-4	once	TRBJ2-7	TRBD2	TGTGCCAGCAGCTTGGTTCTAGCGGGGGCCCGCGAGGACGAGCAGTACTTC	CASSLVLAGAREDEQYF
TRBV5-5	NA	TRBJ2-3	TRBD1	TGTGCCAGCAGCTTGGGGCAGGGGGCAGATACGCAGTATTTT	CASSLGQGADTQYF
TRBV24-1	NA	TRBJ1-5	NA	TGTGCCACCTCTTCCCCTGGGAGACGGCAACAGCCCCAGCATTTT	CATSSPGRRQQPQHF
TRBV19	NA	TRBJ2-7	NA	TGTGCCAGTAGTATAGGAGAGGCCAGATCCTACGAGCAGTACTTC	CASSIGEARSYEQYF
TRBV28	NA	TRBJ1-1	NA	TGTGCCAGCAGTTTAGCTACAGGAAACACTGAAGCTTTCTTT	CASSLATGNTEAFF
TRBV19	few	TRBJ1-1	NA	TGTGCCACCAAGCCCACCCAGGGGCCCTACACTGAAGCTTTCTTT	CATKPTQGPYTEAFF
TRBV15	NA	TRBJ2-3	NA	TGTGCCACCAGCAGCCAAAACACAGATACGCAGTATTTT	CATSSQNTDTQYF
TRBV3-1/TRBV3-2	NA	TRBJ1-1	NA	TGTGCTAGCCGGGGGAACACTGAAGCTTTCTTT	CASRGNTEAFF
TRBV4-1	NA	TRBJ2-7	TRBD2	TGCGCCAGCAGCCACCCCACTAGCGGGAGGTACGAGCAGTACTTC	CASSHPTSGRYEQYF
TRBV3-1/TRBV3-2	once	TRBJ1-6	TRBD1	TGTGCCAGCAGCCAAGCCCGGACAGGGAAGTTGGAACCCCTCCACTTT	CASSQARTGKLEPLHF
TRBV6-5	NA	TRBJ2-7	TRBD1	TGTGCCAGCAGTCCACAGGGGTACTACGAGCAGTACTTC	CASSPQGYYEQYF